These 22 T cell receptor beta chains originate from one sample sequenced in a study of persistence of HIV-infected CD4 T cells. No antigen has been assigned to these receptors. The immunoSEQ assay was version 4, run in survey mode. Generated by immunoSEQ multiplex PCR, the TCRdb table keeps only in-frame clones and is missing some. This table holds 50,000 or so clones, around 72% found once. Cells were stimulated with CMV-infected fibroblast lysates at 8 to 10 ug/mL. CD40L/CD69 double-negative CD45RO-high memory CD4+ T cells were collected. Sequencing was performed on CD4+ T cells sorted from PBMCs after 18-hour stimulation, taken from a patient who received antiretroviral therapy. These receptors were obtained from an adult man with HIV who was CMV-seropositive.

The chain is built from TRBV5-1 and TRBJ1-4; maybe TRBD1 (5 bases). The V gene's germline CDR1 is SGHRS and CDR2 YFSETQ. The CDR3 has 19 residues. Deletions cut 2 bases from V and 3 bases from J, with 23 bases between. CDR3 residues: CASSFLASRRGVANEKLFF. CDR3 nucleotide sequence: TGCGCCAGCAGCTTCCTTGCGTCGAGGAGGGGTGTAGCTAATGAAAAACTGTTTTTT.

The chain uses TRBV7-9 and TRBJ2-7; 10 positions agree with TRBD2. Germline lookup yields CDR1 SEHNR and CDR2 FQNEAQ (reference sequence). After removal of 5 bases from V and 1 base from J, the junction contained 2 bases not matched to a gene. This CDR3 has 14 residues. DNA of the CDR3: TGTGCCAGCAGCCATAGCGGGAGGTCCTACGAGCAGTACTTC. Protein product: CASSHSGRSYEQYF. Drawing the rest from reference TRBV7-9 and TRBJ2-7, the complete variable domain is DTGVSQNPRHKITKRGQNVTFRCDPISEHNRLYWYRQTLGQGPEFLTYFQNEAQLEKSRLLSDRFSAERPKGSFSTLEIQRTEQGDSAMYLCASSHSGRSYEQYFGPGTRLTVT.

J is TRBJ2-3 and V is TRBV29-1; D is unclear. Germline loops: CDR1 SQVTM, CDR2 ANQGSEA. The ends were cut back, 6 bases at V and 1 base at J, with 17 bases in the middle. The CDR3 sequence is 15 residues long. The CDR3 region has the DNA TGCAGCGTAACTCCTATCCCCCTTCGCACAGATACGCAGTATTTT. Residues: CSVTPIPLRTDTQYF.

This chain uses TRBV10-3 with TRBJ1-2; 10 bases map to TRBD1. In germline, CDR1 is ENHRY, CDR2 SYGVKD. The CDR3 is 13 residues long. With 11 bases clipped from V and 3 bases from J, the junction kept 6 bases outside the gene matches. The CDR3 here is CAVRQGADYGYTF. CDR3 bases: TGTGCCGTTCGACAGGGGGCGGACTATGGCTACACCTTC.

This clone was counted a single time. V gene TRBV5-1 combines with J gene TRBJ2-2; the match to TRBD1 covers 10 bases. CDR1 SGHRS and CDR2 YFSETQ come from the germline V gene. The V gene end was trimmed by 4 bases and the J gene end by 6 bases; junction bases not matched to a gene: 9. The CDR3 spans 16 residues. Here the CDR3 reads CASSPGTGVNAGELFF. The CDR3 nucleotides read TGCGCCAGCAGCCCGGGGACAGGGGTTAACGCCGGGGAGCTGTTTTTT.

V usage is TRBV7-6 and J usage is TRBJ2-2; no firm D call. In germline, CDR1 is SGHVS, CDR2 FNYEAQ. V was pared by 2 bases and J by 7 bases, with 8 bases between. The CDR3 sequence is 13 residues long. In DNA form, the CDR3 reads TGTGCCAGCAGCTTAAAGCTCGTCGGGGAGCTGTTTTTT. It encodes CASSLKLVGELFF.

V and J are TRBV9 and TRBJ2-5; 12 nucleotides line up with TRBD2. The CDR3 runs to 15 residues. CDR1 and CDR2 from the germline V gene are SGDLS and YYNGEE. Unmatched junction bases numbered 7, after V lost 8 bases and J lost 2 bases. The DNA of the CDR3 is TGTGCCAGTGGGCGCGGACTAGCGGGACAAGAGACCCAGTACTTC. Protein: CASGRGLAGQETQYF.

This clone was counted a single time. The chain uses TRBV7-9 and TRBJ1-3; D not certain. The CDR3 consists of 15 residues. The V end was cut by 1 base, the J end by 0 bases, with 7 bases between. In germline, CDR1 is SEHNR, CDR2 FQNEAQ (reference sequence). DNA of the CDR3: TGTGCCAGCAGCTTAGAAGCCACCTCTGGAAACACCATATATTTT. Its translation: CASSLEATSGNTIYF.

This chain uses TRBV28 with TRBJ1-5; 8 positions match TRBD1. Per the germline V gene, CDR1 is MDHEN and CDR2 is SYDVKM. The CDR3 is 16 amino acids. V shed 6 bases and J 3 bases; nucleotides not matched to a gene: 10. CDR3 DNA sequence: TGTGCCAGCAGCCCGACCCTGGACAGGGTCAATCAGCCCCAGCATTTT. This translates into CASSPTLDRVNQPQHF.

This clone was recorded once. This chain joins TRBV19 and TRBJ1-4; no firm D call. The CDR3 consists of 12 residues. CDR1 LNHDA and CDR2 SQIVND come from the germline V gene (reference sequence). V was shortened by 4 bases and J by 5 bases, with 5 bases between the two germline ends. CDR3 nucleotide sequence: TGTGCCAGTAGTAACAGAAATGAAAAACTGTTTTTT. Protein sequence: CASSNRNEKLFF.

Only one count was recorded for this clone. This rearrangement joins TRBV27 to TRBJ2-7; D might be TRBD2 (7 bases). This CDR3 is 15 amino acids long. Deletions cut 1 base from V and 0 bases from J, with 10 bases between. Germline V gene data show CDR1 as MNHEY and CDR2 as SMNVEV (reference sequence). The CDR3 DNA sequence: TGTGCCAGCAGTTTATTGAGGGGGGGCTCCTACGAGCAGTACTTC. Translated: CASSLLRGGSYEQYF.

The chain uses TRBV27 and TRBJ1-1; TRBD1 aligns across 8 bases. The CDR3 is 12 amino acids. After removal of 6 bases from V and 8 bases from J, the junction contained 5 bases not matched to a gene. CDR1 is MNHEY and CDR2 is SMNVEV in the germline V gene (reference sequence). The CDR3: CASRIDRGEAFF. In nucleotides, the CDR3 is TGTGCCAGCAGGATAGACAGGGGCGAAGCTTTCTTT.

The chain carries TRBV6-5 and TRBJ1-4; the D gene is possibly TRBD1 (6 bases). Germline CDR1 MNHEY, CDR2 SVGAGI. The CDR3 covers 15 residues. With 0 bases removed from V and 14 bases from J, the gap between germline ends came to 19 bases. CDR3 DNA: TGTGCCAGCAGTTACTCGGGACACAGTAATGAATGGCTGTTTTTT. Its translation is CASSYSGHSNEWLFF.

This clone was picked up a small number of times. V gene TRBV2 combines with J gene TRBJ2-2; D is possibly TRBD1 (6 bases). Looked up from germline, CDR1 is SNHLY and CDR2 is FYNNEI. V gave up 6 bases and J gave up 0 bases, with 14 bases separating them. The CDR3 has 16 residues. The CDR3 DNA reads as TGTGCCAGCAGGGCTACGACAGGTGCGAACACCGGGGAGCTGTTTTTT. Encoded protein: CASRATTGANTGELFF.

The J gene is TRBJ2-1, the V gene TRBV3-1 (or the pseudogene TRBV3-2), with 7 positions matching TRBD2. The length of the CDR3 is 18 residues. Germline assignment: CDR1 LGHDT and CDR2 YNNKEL (reference sequence). With V trimmed by 0 bases and J by 0 bases, 8 bases remained unmatched. The CDR3 coding sequence is TGTGCCAGCAGCCAAGATTCGGGGGGATCAAGCTCCTACAATGAGCAGTTCTTC. Translation: CASSQDSGGSSSYNEQFF.

The genes are TRBV5-6 and TRBJ1-2; 7 positions match TRBD1. The CDR3 runs 15 residues. Germline V gene lookup returns CDR1 SGHDT and CDR2 YYEEEE. With V trimmed by 6 bases and J by 8 bases, 16 bases remained unmatched. The CDR3 DNA follows: TGTGCCAGCAACGCACAGGGGTCCCAGTTAAGAGGCTACACCTTC. As protein: CASNAQGSQLRGYTF.

The chain joins TRBV6-5 to TRBJ1-2; possible D gene TRBD1, 5 bases. The CDR3 covers 14 residues. CDR1 and CDR2 (germline): MNHEY, SVGAGI. Trimming took off 6 bases at V and 4 bases at J, with 15 bases between the two ends. The CDR3 sequence: CASSPDTISYGYTF. The CDR3 DNA reads as TGTGCCAGCAGCCCGGACACGATCAGCTATGGCTACACCTTC.

The chain combines TRBV7-9 with TRBJ2-7, with 7 bases aligning to TRBD2. J gave up 4 bases and V 5 bases, and 11 bases lay outside the gene matches. Germline CDR1 and CDR2: SEHNR and FQNEAQ (reference sequence). The length of the CDR3 is 15 residues. The CDR3 protein is CASSLLAGGAYEQYF. The CDR3 coding sequence is TGTGCCAGCAGCCTATTAGCGGGTGGGGCATACGAGCAGTACTTC.

This clone has just one count. This chain connects TRBV19 to TRBJ1-1; D not certain. With 3 bases removed from V and 5 bases from J, the gap between germline ends came to 16 bases. The CDR3 runs to 15 residues. Per the germline V gene, CDR1 is LNHDA and CDR2 is SQIVND (reference sequence). The CDR3: CASSMILVSGTEAFF. CDR3 coding DNA: TGTGCCAGTAGTATGATATTGGTTTCTGGGACTGAAGCTTTCTTT. Drawing the rest from reference TRBV19 and TRBJ1-1, the complete variable domain is DGGITQSPKYLFRKEGQNVTLSCEQNLNHDAMYWYRQDPGQGLRLIYYSQIVNDFQKGDIAEGYSVSREKKESFPLTVTSAQKNPTAFYLCASSMILVSGTEAFFGQGTRLTVV.

V gene TRBV7-9 combines with J gene TRBJ2-4, with D perhaps TRBD1 or TRBD2 (5 bases each). The CDR3 extends over 15 amino acids. The V and J ends lost 3 bases and 2 bases respectively, with 11 bases between them. Germline lookup yields CDR1 SEHNR and CDR2 FQNEAQ (reference sequence). The CDR3 nucleotides read TGTGCCAGCAGCTTCTCCGGGACGACCAAAAACATTCAGTACTTC. Amino acids: CASSFSGTTKNIQYF. The variable domain in full, with the rest retrieved from reference TRBV7-9 and TRBJ2-4, is DTGVSQNPRHKITKRGQNVTFRCDPISEHNRLYWYRQTLGQGPEFLTYFQNEAQLEKSRLLSDRFSAERPKGSFSTLEIQRTEQGDSAMYLCASSFSGTTKNIQYFGAGTRLSVL.

The chain couples TRBV6-5 to TRBJ1-2; TRBD1 might be the D (6 bases). In germline, CDR1 is MNHEY, CDR2 SVGAGI. This CDR3 contains 13 residues. Between the trimmed V and J ends, which lost 6 bases and 5 bases, there was a span of 13 bases. In DNA form, the CDR3 reads TGTGCCAGCAGGCAACAGGGACGGTATGGCTACACCTTC. This encodes CASRQQGRYGYTF.

J is TRBJ1-1 and V is TRBV30; D is possibly TRBD1 (6 bases). The germline V gene encodes CDR1 GTSNPN and CDR2 SVGIG (reference sequence). Trimming removed 2 bases at V and 1 base at J, with 8 bases between. The length of the CDR3 is 13 residues. The DNA of the CDR3 is TGTGCCTGGAGTCCGGGGGCGAACACTGAAGCTTTCTTT. It yields the protein CAWSPGANTEAFF. The whole variable domain, remainder taken from reference TRBV30 and TRBJ1-1, is SQTIHQWPATLVQPVGSPLSLECTVEGTSNPNLYWYRQAAGRGLQLLFYSVGIGQISSEVPQNLSASRPQDRQFILSSKKLLLSDSGFYLCAWSPGANTEAFFGQGTRLTVV.